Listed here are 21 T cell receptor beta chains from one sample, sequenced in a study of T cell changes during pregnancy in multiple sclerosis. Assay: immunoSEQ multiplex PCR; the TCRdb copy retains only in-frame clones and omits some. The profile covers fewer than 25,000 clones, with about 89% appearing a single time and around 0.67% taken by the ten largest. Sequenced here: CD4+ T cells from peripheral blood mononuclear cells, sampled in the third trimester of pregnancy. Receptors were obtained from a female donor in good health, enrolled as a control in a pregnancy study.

The CDR3 loop is CASSQDKASGPTGELFF. The CDR3 nucleotides read TGCGCCAGCAGCCAAGATAAGGCTAGCGGACCAACCGGGGAGCTGTTTTTT. The chain uses TRBV4-1 and TRBJ2-2; 7 bases agree with TRBD2. CDR1 MGHRA and CDR2 YSYEKL come from the germline V gene. The J segment lost 5 bases and the V segment lost 0 bases, leaving 9 bases of the junction unmatched. The CDR3 has 17 amino acids.

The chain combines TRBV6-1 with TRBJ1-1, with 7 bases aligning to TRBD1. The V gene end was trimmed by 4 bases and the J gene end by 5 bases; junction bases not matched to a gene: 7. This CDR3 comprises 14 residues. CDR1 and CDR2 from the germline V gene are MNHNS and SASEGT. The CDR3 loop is CASSAQGSGTEAFF. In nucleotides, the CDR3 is TGTGCCAGCAGTGCACAGGGGTCGGGGACTGAAGCTTTCTTT.

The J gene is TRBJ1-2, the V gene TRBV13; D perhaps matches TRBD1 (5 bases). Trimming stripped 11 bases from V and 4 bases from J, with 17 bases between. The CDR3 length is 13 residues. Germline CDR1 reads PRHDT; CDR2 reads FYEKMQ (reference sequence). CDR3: CASRRGGGYGYTF. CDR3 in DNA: TGTGCCTCCCGGAGGGGCGGGGGCTATGGCTACACCTTC.

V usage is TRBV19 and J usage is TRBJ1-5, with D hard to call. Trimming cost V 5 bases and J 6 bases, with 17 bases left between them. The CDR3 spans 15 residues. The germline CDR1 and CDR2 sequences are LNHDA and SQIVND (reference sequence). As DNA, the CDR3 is TGTGCCAGTAGTCTCACCCATGACTGGAGTCAGCCCCAGCATTTT. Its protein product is CASSLTHDWSQPQHF.

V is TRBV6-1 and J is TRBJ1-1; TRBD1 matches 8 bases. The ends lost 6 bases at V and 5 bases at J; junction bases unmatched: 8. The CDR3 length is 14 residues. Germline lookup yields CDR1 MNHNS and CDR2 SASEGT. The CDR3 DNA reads TGTGCCAGCAGACCTACAGGGGGGGGGACTGAAGCTTTCTTT. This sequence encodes CASRPTGGGTEAFF.

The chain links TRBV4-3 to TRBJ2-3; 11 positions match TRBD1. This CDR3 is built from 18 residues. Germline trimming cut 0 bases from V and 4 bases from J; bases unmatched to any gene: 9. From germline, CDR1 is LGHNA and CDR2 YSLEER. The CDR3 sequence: CASSQDPPGTGGSDTQYF. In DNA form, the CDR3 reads TGCGCCAGCAGCCAAGATCCCCCCGGGACAGGGGGGTCAGATACGCAGTATTTT.

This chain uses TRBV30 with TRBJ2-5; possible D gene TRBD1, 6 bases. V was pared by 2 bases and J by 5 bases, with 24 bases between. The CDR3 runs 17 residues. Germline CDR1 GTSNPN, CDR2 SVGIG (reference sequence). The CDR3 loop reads CAWSLKSGTLLKETQYF. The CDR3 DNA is TGTGCCTGGAGTCTAAAGTCCGGGACACTCCTAAAGGAGACCCAGTACTTC.

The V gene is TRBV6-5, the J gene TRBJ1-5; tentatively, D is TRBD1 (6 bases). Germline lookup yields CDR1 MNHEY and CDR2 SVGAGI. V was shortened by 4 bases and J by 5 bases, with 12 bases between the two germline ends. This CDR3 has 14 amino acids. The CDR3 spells CASSSRGSDQPQHF. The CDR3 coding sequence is TGTGCCAGCAGTTCGAGGGGGTCCGATCAGCCCCAGCATTTT.

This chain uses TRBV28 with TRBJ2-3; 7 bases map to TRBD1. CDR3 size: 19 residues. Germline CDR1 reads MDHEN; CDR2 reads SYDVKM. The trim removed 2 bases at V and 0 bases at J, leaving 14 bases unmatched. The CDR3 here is CASSLDIGGQEISTDTQYF. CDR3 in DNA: TGTGCCAGCAGTTTAGATATAGGCGGACAGGAGATTAGCACAGATACGCAGTATTTT. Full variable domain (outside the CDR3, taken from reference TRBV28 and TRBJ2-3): DVKVTQSSRYLVKRTGEKVFLECVQDMDHENMFWYRQDPGLGLRLIYFSYDVKMKEKGDIPEGYSVSREKKERFSLILESASTNQTSMYLCASSLDIGGQEISTDTQYFGPGTRLTVL.

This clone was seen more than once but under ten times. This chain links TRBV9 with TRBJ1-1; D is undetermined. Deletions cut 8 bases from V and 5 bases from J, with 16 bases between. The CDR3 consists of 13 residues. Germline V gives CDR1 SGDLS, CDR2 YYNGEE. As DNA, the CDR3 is TGTGCCAGTTCCGCAGGATTCGGAACTGAAGCTTTCTTT. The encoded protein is CASSAGFGTEAFF.

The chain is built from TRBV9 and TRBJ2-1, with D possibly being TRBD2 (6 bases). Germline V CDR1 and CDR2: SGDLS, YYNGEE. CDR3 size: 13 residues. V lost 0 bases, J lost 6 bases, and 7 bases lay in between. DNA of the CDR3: TGTGCCAGCAGCGTAGGGGGAGGCAATGAGCAGTTCTTC. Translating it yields CASSVGGGNEQFF.

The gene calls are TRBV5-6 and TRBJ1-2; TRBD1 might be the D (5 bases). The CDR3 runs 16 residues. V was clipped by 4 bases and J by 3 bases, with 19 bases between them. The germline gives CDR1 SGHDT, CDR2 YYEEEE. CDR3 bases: TGTGCCAGCAGCGAGTATGACAGCCTTAAGGACTATGGCTACACCTTC. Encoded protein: CASSEYDSLKDYGYTF.

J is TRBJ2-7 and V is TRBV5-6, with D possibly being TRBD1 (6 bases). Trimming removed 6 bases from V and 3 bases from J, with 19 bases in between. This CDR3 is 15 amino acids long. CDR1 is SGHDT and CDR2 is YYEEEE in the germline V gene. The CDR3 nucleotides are TGTGCCAGCATGGGCCCCCGAGGGACAAACTACGAGCAGTACTTC. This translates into CASMGPRGTNYEQYF.

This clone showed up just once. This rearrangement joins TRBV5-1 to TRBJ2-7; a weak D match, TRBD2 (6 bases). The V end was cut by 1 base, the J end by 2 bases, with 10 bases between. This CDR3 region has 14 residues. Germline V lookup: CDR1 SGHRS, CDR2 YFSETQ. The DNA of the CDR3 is TGCGCCAGCAGCTTGTCCGGGGAGGCCTACGAGCAGTACTTC. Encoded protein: CASSLSGEAYEQYF.

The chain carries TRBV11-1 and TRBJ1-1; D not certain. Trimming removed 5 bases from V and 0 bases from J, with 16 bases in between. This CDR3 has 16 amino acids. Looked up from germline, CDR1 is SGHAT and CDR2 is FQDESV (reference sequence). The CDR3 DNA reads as TGTGCCAGCAGCGAAAGGCCCGGGTCCATGAACACTGAAGCTTTCTTT. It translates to CASSERPGSMNTEAFF.

In DNA form, the CDR3 reads TGTGCCAGCAGTTCCCCCAGGGGTTCGACTGAAGCTTTCTTT. Amino acid sequence: CASSSPRGSTEAFF. V usage is TRBV27 and J usage is TRBJ1-1; D may be TRBD1 (6 bases). Germline lookup yields CDR1 MNHEY and CDR2 SMNVEV (reference sequence). Trimming removed 4 bases at V and 5 bases at J, with 14 bases between. The CDR3 is made up of 14 amino acids.

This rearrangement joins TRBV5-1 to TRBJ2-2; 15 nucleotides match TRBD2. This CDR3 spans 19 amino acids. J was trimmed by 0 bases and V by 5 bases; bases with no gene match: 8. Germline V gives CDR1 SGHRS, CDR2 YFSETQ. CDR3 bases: TGCGCCAGCAGTTGGGGACTAGCGGGAGGAAGCGCGAACACCGGGGAGCTGTTTTTT. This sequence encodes CASSWGLAGGSANTGELFF.

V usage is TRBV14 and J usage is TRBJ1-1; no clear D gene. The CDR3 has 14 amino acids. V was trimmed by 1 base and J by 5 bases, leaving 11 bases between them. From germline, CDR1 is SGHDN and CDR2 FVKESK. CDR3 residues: CASSQVSGRTEAFF. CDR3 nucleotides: TGTGCCAGCAGCCAAGTTTCAGGAAGGACTGAAGCTTTCTTT.

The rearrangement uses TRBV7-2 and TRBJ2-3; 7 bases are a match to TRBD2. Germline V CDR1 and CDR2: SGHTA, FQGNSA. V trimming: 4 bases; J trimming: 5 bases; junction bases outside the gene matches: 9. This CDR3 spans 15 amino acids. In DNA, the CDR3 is TGTGCCAGCAGCTGGCTGGCGGGGGAGGGAGATACGCAGTATTTT. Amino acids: CASSWLAGEGDTQYF. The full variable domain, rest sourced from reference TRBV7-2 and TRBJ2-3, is GAGVSQSPSNKVTEKGKDVELRCDPISGHTALYWYRQSLGQGLEFLIYFQGNSAPDKSGLPSDRFSAERTGGSVSTLTIQRTQQEDSAVYLCASSWLAGEGDTQYFGPGTRLTVL.

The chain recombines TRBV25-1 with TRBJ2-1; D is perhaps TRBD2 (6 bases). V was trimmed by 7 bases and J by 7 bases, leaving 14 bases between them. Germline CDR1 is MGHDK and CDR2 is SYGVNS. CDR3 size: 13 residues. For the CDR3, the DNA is TGTGCCAGCAATCTGGTAGGAGGGAATGAGCAGTTCTTC. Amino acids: CASNLVGGNEQFF.

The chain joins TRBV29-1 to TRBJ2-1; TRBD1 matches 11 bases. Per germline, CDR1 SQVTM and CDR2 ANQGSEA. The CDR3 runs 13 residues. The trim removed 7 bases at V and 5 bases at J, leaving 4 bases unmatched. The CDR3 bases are TGCAGCGCGTGGACAGGGGGCAACAATGAGCAGTTCTTC. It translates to CSAWTGGNNEQFF.